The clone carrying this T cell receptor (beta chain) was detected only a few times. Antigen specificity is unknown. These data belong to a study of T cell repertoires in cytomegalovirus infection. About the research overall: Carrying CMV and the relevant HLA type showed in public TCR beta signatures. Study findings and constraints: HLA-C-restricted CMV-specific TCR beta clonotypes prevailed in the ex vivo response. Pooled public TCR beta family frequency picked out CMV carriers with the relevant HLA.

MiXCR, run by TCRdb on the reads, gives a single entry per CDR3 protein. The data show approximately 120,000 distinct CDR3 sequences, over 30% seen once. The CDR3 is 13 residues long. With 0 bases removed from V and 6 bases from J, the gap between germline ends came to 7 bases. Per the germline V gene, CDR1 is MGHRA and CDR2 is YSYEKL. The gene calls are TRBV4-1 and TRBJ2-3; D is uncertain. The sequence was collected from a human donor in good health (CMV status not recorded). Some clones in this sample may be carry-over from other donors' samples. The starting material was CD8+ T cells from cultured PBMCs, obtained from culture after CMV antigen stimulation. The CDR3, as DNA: TGCGCCAGCAGCCAAGAACGGCCGGATACGCAGTATTTT. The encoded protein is CASSQERPDTQYF.